Sequencing of this T cell receptor (beta chain) was carried out in a study of blood T cell repertoires in COVID-19. About the research overall: Samples representing acute and convalescent COVID-19 were sourced from the United States, Italy and Spain. Nucleic acid was either cDNA or gDNA, and it came from T cells, B-cell-depleted T cells, or PBMCs.

V shed 3 bases and J 1 base; nucleotides not matched to a gene: 7. This CDR3 comprises 17 residues. From germline, CDR1 is KGHSH and CDR2 LQKENI. Original data processing: By means of reference gene primer amplification, nucleated cell counts were estimated. Produced via immunoSEQ multiplex PCR; TCRdb's table is partial and in-frame only. D and trimming were read from the DNA, whereas the V and J calls and clone size are those reported in that table. This sample has about 73,000 clones, with about 82% found just once. This sequence joins TRBV18 and TRBJ2-2, with TRBD2 matching over 8 bases. The sequence came from a woman aged 60-75 years with acute or convalescent COVID-19. The sequencing sample was made of peripheral blood. The CDR3 nucleotides read TGTGCCAGCTCACCGCCGGGACTAGTCGGGAACACCGGGGAGCTGTTTTTT. This gives the protein CASSPPGLVGNTGELFF. Drawing the rest from reference TRBV18 and TRBJ2-2, the complete variable domain is NAGVMQNPRHLVRRRGQEARLRCSPMKGHSHVYWYRQLPEEGLKFMVYLQKENIIDESGMPKERFSAEFPKEGPSILRIQQVVRGDSAAYFCASSPPGLVGNTGELFFGEGSRLTVL.